These 24 T cell receptor beta chains originate from one sample sequenced in a study of blood T cell repertoires in COVID-19. Using immunoSEQ multiplex PCR, the repertoire was profiled, and TCRdb retains in-frame clones only, with some absent. In the table there are approximately 130,000 clones, approximately 87% of which are singletons. The specimen was peripheral blood. The source is a man aged 55 to 70 with acute or convalescent COVID-19.

The chain carries TRBV24-1 and TRBJ1-5; 7 bases agree with TRBD1. Germline assignment: CDR1 KGHDR and CDR2 SFDVKD. The CDR3 consists of 14 residues. Losses at the gene ends were 5 bases for V and 7 bases for J; bases not matched to a gene: 7. The DNA of the CDR3 is TGTGCCACCAGTGTAGGGGGCCCAGGGCAGCCCCAGCATTTT. Translation: CATSVGGPGQPQHF.

The rearrangement links TRBV24-1 to TRBJ2-3; 7 bases map to TRBD1. This CDR3 has 13 amino acids. Germline-derived CDR1 and CDR2 are KGHDR and SFDVKD. J gave up 13 bases and V 6 bases, and 12 bases lay outside the gene matches. DNA of the CDR3: TGTGCCACCAGTCGTGAGGGACAGCCAGTGGAGTATTTT. This gives the protein CATSREGQPVEYF.

CDR3 sequence: CASSRGYEQYF. The CDR3 nucleotides are TGCGCCAGCAGCCGCGGCTACGAGCAGTACTTC. The V gene is TRBV4-1, the J gene TRBJ2-7, with no clear D. Between the trimmed V and J ends, which lost 4 bases and 3 bases, there was a span of 4 bases. Germline loops: CDR1 MGHRA, CDR2 YSYEKL. The CDR3 sequence is 11 residues long.

J is TRBJ2-7 and V is TRBV7-9, with TRBD1 identical over 10 bases. The CDR3 is made up of 15 amino acids. Germline V gives CDR1 SEHNR, CDR2 FQNEAQ (reference sequence). The junction had 13 bases not matched to a gene; V was cut back by 5 bases and J by 9 bases. The CDR3 region is CASSLSGQGFLGQYF. The CDR3 bases are TGTGCCAGCAGCCTCTCGGGACAGGGGTTTTTAGGGCAGTACTTC. Full variable domain (rest looked up from reference TRBV7-9 and TRBJ2-7): DTGVSQNPRHKITKRGQNVTFRCDPISEHNRLYWYRQTLGQGPEFLTYFQNEAQLEKSRLLSDRFSAERPKGSFSTLEIQRTEQGDSAMYLCASSLSGQGFLGQYFGPGTRLTVT.

The genes are TRBV4-3 and TRBJ1-1; D possibly corresponds to TRBD1 (5 bases). This CDR3 spans 16 amino acids. Germline V lookup: CDR1 LGHNA, CDR2 YSLEER. Trimming cost V 0 bases and J 3 bases, with 14 bases left between them. Written as DNA, the CDR3 is TGCGCCAGCAGCCAAGATGAAGGGGCGCCGGACACTGAAGCTTTCTTT. Translating it yields CASSQDEGAPDTEAFF.

This sequence joins TRBV5-1 and TRBJ2-3, with TRBD2 matching over 12 bases. The CDR3 runs to 18 residues. Looked up from germline, CDR1 is SGHRS and CDR2 is YFSETQ. V lost 4 bases, J lost 4 bases, and 13 bases stayed unmatched. The chain's CDR3 is CASSGLAGGRLGADTQYF. The DNA of the CDR3 is TGCGCCAGCAGCGGCCTAGCGGGAGGGCGACTGGGGGCAGATACGCAGTATTTT.

V usage is TRBV21-1 and J usage is TRBJ1-4. TRBV21-1 is labeled a pseudogene. The CDR3 spans 12 residues. CDR3 loop: CASTEEGIQLFF. The CDR3 DNA reads as TGTGCCAGCACCGAAGAGGGAATACAACTGTTTTTT.

The chain is built from TRBV10-3 and TRBJ2-6; D may be TRBD1 (5 bases). The CDR3 is 17 amino acids. From germline, CDR1 is ENHRY and CDR2 SYGVKD. With 0 bases removed from V and 4 bases from J, the gap between germline ends came to 13 bases. The CDR3 nucleotides read TGTGCCATCAGTGAGTCATGGGGCGCAACAGGGGCCAACGTCCTGACTTTC. It translates to CAISESWGATGANVLTF.

The chain links TRBV7-3 to TRBJ2-1, with 9 bases aligning to TRBD1. This CDR3 comprises 12 residues. Losses at the gene ends were 5 bases for V and 10 bases for J; bases not matched to a gene: 3. Germline CDR1 is SGHTA and CDR2 is FQGTGA. The CDR3: CASSVGQGEQFF. The DNA of the CDR3 is TGTGCCAGCAGCGTGGGACAGGGAGAGCAGTTCTTC.

The chain has TRBV11-2 and TRBJ1-1; 7 bases line up with TRBD1. Germline V gene data show CDR1 as SGHAT and CDR2 as FQNNGV. This CDR3 is built from 16 residues. V was pared by 1 base and J by 4 bases, with 9 bases of the junction left unmatched. The CDR3 reads CASSLGGGRSGTEAFF. The DNA for the CDR3 is TGTGCCAGCAGCTTAGGAGGGGGCCGTTCTGGCACTGAAGCTTTCTTT. Full variable domain (remainder filled in from reference TRBV11-2 and TRBJ1-1): EAGVAQSPRYKIIEKRQSVAFWCNPISGHATLYWYQQILGQGPKLLIQFQNNGVVDDSQLPKDRFSAERLKGVDSTLKIQPAKLEDSAVYLCASSLGGGRSGTEAFFGQGTRLTVV.

A note on this clone: The sample contains more than one DNA sequence encoding this CDR3. The rearrangement uses TRBV4-3 and TRBJ1-1; D is uncertain. Germline V gene lookup returns CDR1 LGHNA and CDR2 YSLEER. The V and J ends lost 4 bases and 1 base respectively, with 10 bases between them. CDR3 size: 14 residues. As DNA, the CDR3 is TGCGCCAGCAGCCTAAGCGGACGGAACACTGAAGCTTTCTTT. Amino acids: CASSLSGRNTEAFF.

Judged by abundance, this clone is medium-sized. This chain uses TRBV5-4 with TRBJ2-1, with 7 bases fitting TRBD1. CDR3 size: 16 residues. Trimming took 2 bases from V and 4 from J; bases not matched to a gene: 9. Germline CDR1 reads SGHNT; CDR2 reads YYREEE (reference sequence). The CDR3 DNA reads as TGTGCCAGCAGCTTTACCCGACAGGGCGGGTACAATGAGCAGTTCTTC. It encodes CASSFTRQGGYNEQFF.

V and J are TRBV3-1 (or the pseudogene TRBV3-2) and TRBJ2-2; the D is unclear. Germline V CDR1 and CDR2: LGHDT, YNNKEL (reference sequence). This CDR3 is 12 amino acids long. V lost 4 bases and J 8 bases, leaving 8 bases between the germline ends. The CDR3 region has the DNA TGTGCCAGCAGCCCTACCCTGGGGGAGCTGTTTTTT. This encodes CASSPTLGELFF.

CDR3 residues: CASSLGAAARGEQFF. CDR3 sequence (DNA): TGTGCCAGCAGCTTGGGAGCGGCGGCGCGGGGTGAGCAGTTCTTC. This sequence joins TRBV7-9 and TRBJ2-1; a possible D gene is TRBD2 (6 bases). V lost 3 bases and J 9 bases, leaving 18 bases between the germline ends. This CDR3 comprises 15 residues. Per the germline V gene, CDR1 is SEHNR and CDR2 is FQNEAQ (reference sequence).

The chain has TRBV4-3 and TRBJ1-5; D is unclear. V was pared by 3 bases and J by 8 bases, with 14 bases between. The CDR3 is made up of 14 amino acids. Germline CDR1 is LGHNA and CDR2 is YSLEER. The CDR3 is CASSQRVSHEPQHF. DNA of the CDR3: TGCGCCAGCAGCCAGAGGGTTTCGCACGAGCCCCAGCATTTT.

The chain uses TRBV29-1 and TRBJ2-3; 10 positions match TRBD1. This CDR3 has 15 amino acids. Germline values: CDR1 SQVTM, CDR2 ANQGSEA. With 4 bases clipped from V and 3 bases from J, the junction kept 7 bases outside the gene matches. CDR3 sequence: CSVGASGQGTDTQYF. CDR3 coding DNA: TGCAGCGTTGGGGCCTCGGGACAGGGGACAGATACGCAGTATTTT.

This clone was recorded only once. V is TRBV4-2 and J is TRBJ2-1; 8 bases are a match to TRBD2. The V and J ends lost 3 bases and 12 bases, in that order; junction bases with no gene match: 1. CDR1 and CDR2 from the germline V gene are LGHNA and YNFKEQ. The CDR3 covers 11 residues. The CDR3 reads CASSQGTRQFF. The CDR3 DNA reads as TGTGCCAGCAGCCAGGGGACTAGGCAGTTCTTC.

J is TRBJ1-2 and V is TRBV5-4, with TRBD1 matching over 8 bases. The V segment lost 0 bases and the J segment 0 bases; nucleotides outside the gene matches: 4. This CDR3 is built from 16 residues. CDR1 SGHNT and CDR2 YYREEE come from the germline V gene (reference sequence). CDR3 nucleotide sequence: TGTGCCAGCAGCTTGGGAGGACAGGGATCTAACTATGGCTACACCTTC. Its translation: CASSLGGQGSNYGYTF.

The table lists this clone with many counts. The chain combines TRBV4-1 with TRBJ2-2; D is possibly TRBD2 (5 bases). The CDR3 runs 16 residues. CDR1 is MGHRA, CDR2 YSYEKL, per germline. Trimming took 0 bases from V and 4 from J, leaving 12 bases between them. The CDR3 loop is CASSQDGVRGTGELFF. The CDR3 region has the DNA TGCGCCAGCAGCCAAGACGGGGTACGGGGCACCGGGGAGCTGTTTTTT.

V and J are TRBV27 and TRBJ2-7, with D perhaps TRBD1 (6 bases). Germline values: CDR1 MNHEY, CDR2 SMNVEV (reference sequence). V was pared by 2 bases and J by 5 bases, with 13 bases between. The CDR3 covers 14 residues. The CDR3, as DNA: TGTGCCAGCAGTTTAGGGCAGGGGATAGACGAGCAGTACTTC. Translating it yields CASSLGQGIDEQYF.

Only one count was recorded for this clone. The chain couples TRBV27 to TRBJ2-2, with 9 bases identical to TRBD1. CDR1 is MNHEY and CDR2 is SMNVEV in the germline V gene (reference sequence). V lost 9 bases and J lost 4; bases outside the gene matches: 12. The CDR3 loop spans 16 amino acids. The CDR3 sequence is CASSLRDRVSTGELFF. The CDR3 nucleotides are TGTGCCAGTTCACTCCGGGACAGGGTTTCCACCGGGGAGCTGTTTTTT.

This chain links TRBV7-3 with TRBJ1-4; TRBD1 is a possible D gene (5 bases). CDR3 length: 17 amino acids. Trimming left V 2 bases short and J 7 bases short, with 20 bases between. CDR1 and CDR2 (germline): SGHTA, FQGTGA. The DNA of the CDR3 is TGTGCCAGCAGCTTAGCGAGTCGAGGCAGGGCTGCTGAAAAACTGTTTTTT. Encoded protein: CASSLASRGRAAEKLFF.

The V call is TRBV18, the J call TRBJ2-1; 9 positions match TRBD2. Germline CDR1 and CDR2: KGHSH and LQKENI. The CDR3 extends over 15 amino acids. Germline trimming cut 4 bases from V and 5 bases from J; bases unmatched to any gene: 6. The CDR3 loop is CASSRNSGGNNEQFF. DNA for the CDR3: TGTGCCAGCTCACGGAACAGCGGGGGGAACAATGAGCAGTTCTTC.

This clone was observed a few times. The chain uses TRBV5-1 and TRBJ2-3; D perhaps matches TRBD2 (5 bases). Per germline, CDR1 SGHRS and CDR2 YFSETQ. Deletions cut 5 bases from V and 4 bases from J, with 11 bases between. This CDR3 is built from 13 residues. CDR3 region: CASSRLSSDTQYF. CDR3 sequence (DNA): TGCGCCAGCAGTCGACTATCCTCAGATACGCAGTATTTT.